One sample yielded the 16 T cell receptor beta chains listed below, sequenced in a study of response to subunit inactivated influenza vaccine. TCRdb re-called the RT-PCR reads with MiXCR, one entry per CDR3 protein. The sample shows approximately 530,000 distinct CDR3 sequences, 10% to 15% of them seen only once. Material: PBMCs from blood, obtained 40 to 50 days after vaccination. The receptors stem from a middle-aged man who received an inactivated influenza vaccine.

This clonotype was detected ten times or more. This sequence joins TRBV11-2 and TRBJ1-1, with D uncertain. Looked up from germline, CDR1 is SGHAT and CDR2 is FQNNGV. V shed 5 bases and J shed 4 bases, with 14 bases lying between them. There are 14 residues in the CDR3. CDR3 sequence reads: CASSIRARGTEAFF. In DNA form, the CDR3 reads TGTGCCAGCAGCATAAGGGCACGAGGCACTGAAGCTTTCTTT.

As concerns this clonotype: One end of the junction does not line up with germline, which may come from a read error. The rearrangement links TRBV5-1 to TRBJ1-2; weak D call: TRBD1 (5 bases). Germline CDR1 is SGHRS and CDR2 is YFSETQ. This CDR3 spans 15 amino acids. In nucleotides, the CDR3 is TGCGCCAGCAGCTTGGATCCGGGGACTAACTATGGCTACATCTTC. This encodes CASSLDPGTNYGYIF.

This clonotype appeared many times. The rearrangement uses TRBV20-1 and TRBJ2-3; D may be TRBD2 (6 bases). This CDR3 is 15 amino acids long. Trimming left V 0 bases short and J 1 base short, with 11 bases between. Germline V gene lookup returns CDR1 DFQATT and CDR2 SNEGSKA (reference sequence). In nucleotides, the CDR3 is TGCAGTGCTAGAGAATCGGGAGTGCGCACAGATACGCAGTATTTT. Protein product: CSARESGVRTDTQYF.

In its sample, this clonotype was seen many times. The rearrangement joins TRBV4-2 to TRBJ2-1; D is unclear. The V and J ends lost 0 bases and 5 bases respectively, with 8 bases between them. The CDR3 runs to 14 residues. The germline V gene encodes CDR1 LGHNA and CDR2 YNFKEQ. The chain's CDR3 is CASSQEEPDNEQFF. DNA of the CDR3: TGTGCCAGCAGCCAAGAGGAACCCGACAATGAGCAGTTCTTC.

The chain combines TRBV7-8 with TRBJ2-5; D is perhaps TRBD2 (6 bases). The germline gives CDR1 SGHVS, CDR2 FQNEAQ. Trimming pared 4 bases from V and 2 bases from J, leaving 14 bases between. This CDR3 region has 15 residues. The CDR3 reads CASSWLGGGQETQYF. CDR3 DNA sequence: TGTGCCAGCAGCTGGCTGGGTGGGGGGCAAGAGACCCAGTACTTC.

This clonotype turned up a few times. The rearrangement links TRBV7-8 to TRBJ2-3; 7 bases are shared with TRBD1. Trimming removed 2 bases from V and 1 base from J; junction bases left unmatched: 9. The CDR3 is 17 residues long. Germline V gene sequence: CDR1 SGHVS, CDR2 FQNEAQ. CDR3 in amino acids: CASSLIGQTGRTDTQYF. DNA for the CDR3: TGTGCCAGCAGCTTAATAGGCCAGACAGGGCGCACAGATACGCAGTATTTT. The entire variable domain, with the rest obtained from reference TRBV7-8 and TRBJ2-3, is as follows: GAGVSQSPRYKVAKRGQDVALRCDPISGHVSLFWYQQALGQGPEFLTYFQNEAQLDKSGLPSDRFFAERPEGSVSTLKIQRTQQEDSAVYLCASSLIGQTGRTDTQYFGPGTRLTVL.

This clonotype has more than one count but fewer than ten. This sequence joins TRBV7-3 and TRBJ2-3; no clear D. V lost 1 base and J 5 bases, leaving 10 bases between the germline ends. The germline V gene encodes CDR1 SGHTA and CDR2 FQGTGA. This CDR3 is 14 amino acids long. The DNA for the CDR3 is TGTGCCAGCAGCTTAATTGGCAGTTTAGATACGCAGTATTTT. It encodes CASSLIGSLDTQYF.

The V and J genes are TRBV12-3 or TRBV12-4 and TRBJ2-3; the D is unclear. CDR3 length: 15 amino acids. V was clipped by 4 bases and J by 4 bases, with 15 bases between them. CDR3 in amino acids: CASSSLTVLADTQYF. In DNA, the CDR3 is TGTGCCAGCAGTTCGCTAACGGTTCTCGCAGATACGCAGTATTTT.

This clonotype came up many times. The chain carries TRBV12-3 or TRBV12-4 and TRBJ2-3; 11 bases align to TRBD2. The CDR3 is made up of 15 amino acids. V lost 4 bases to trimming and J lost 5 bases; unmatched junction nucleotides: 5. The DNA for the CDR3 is TGTGCCAGCAGTTCCCTAGCGGGGGGTGGAGATACGCAGTATTTT. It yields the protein CASSSLAGGGDTQYF.

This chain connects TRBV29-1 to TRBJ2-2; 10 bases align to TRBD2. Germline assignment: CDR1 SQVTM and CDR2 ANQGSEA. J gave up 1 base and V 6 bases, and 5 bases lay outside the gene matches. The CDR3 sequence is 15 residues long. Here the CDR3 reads CSVLRLAGNTGELFF. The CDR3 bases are TGCAGCGTCCTAAGACTAGCGGGGAACACCGGGGAGCTGTTTTTT.

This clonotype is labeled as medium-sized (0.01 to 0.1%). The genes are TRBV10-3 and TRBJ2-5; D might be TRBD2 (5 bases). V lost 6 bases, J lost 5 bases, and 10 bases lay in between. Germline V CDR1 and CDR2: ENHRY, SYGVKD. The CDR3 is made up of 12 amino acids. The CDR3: CAISTSEETQYF. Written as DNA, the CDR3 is TGTGCCATCAGCACTAGTGAGGAGACCCAGTACTTC.

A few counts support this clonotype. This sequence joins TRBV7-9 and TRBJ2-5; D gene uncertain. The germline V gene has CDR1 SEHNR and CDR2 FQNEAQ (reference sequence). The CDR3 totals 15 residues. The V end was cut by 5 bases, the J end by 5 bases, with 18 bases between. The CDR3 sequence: CASSPWSQLGETQYF. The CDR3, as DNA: TGTGCCAGCAGCCCCTGGTCTCAGTTGGGGGAGACCCAGTACTTC.

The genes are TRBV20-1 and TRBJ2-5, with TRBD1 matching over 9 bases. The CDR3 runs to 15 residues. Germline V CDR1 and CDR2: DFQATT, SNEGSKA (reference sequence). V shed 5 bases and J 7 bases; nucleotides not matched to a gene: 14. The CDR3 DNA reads TGCAGTGCTCCTCCCGGGTACAGGGGGCGCGCGACCCAGTACTTC. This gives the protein CSAPPGYRGRATQYF.

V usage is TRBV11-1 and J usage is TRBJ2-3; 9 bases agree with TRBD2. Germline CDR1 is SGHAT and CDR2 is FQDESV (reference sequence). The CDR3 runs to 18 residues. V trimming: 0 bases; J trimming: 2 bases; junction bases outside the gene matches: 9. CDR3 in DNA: TGTGCCAGCAGCTTAGCCCTCTTTGCGGGAGGGCCCACAGATACGCAGTATTTT. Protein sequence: CASSLALFAGGPTDTQYF.

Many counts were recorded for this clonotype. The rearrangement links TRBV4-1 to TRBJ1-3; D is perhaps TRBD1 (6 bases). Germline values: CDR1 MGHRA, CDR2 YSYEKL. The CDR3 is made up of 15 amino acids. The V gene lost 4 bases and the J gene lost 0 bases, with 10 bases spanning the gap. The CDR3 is CASSLDSNSGNTIYF. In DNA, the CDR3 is TGCGCCAGCAGCCTGGACAGTAACTCTGGAAACACCATATATTTT.

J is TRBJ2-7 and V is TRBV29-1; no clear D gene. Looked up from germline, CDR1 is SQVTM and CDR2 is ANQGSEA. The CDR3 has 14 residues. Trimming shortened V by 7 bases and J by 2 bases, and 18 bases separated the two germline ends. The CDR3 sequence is CSAIVIREPYEQYF. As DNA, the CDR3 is TGCAGCGCTATTGTGATCAGAGAACCCTACGAGCAGTACTTC.